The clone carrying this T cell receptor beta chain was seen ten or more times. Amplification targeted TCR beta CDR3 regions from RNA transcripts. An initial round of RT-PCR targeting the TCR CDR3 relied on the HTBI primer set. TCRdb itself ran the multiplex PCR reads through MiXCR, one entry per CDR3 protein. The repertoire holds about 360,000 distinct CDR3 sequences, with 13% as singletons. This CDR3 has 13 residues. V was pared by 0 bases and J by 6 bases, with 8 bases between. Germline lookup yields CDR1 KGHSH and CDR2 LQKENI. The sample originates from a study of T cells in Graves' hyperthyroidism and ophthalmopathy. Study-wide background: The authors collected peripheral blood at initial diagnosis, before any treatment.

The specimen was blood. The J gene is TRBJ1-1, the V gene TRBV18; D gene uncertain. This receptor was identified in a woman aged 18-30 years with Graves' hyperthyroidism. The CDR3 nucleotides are TGTGCCAGCTCACCACCAGGGATCGCTGAAGCTTTCTTT. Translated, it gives CASSPPGIAEAFF.